This T cell receptor (beta chain) was retrieved from a study of blood T cell repertoires in COVID-19. Study processing details: Researchers report that nucleated cell counts were estimated from reference gene primer amplification. TCRdb's table, derived via immunoSEQ multiplex PCR, lists solely in-frame clones and lacks some. The V and J calls and clone size were taken over from that table, and D and trimming were inferred from the DNA. The repertoire consists of some 270,000 clones, with roughly 86% occurring once and the leading ten covering roughly 8.5%. Germline lookup yields CDR1 MNHEY and CDR2 SVGAGI. The CDR3 has 15 residues. Trimming pared 4 bases from V and 1 base from J, leaving 13 bases between.

The sequence came from a middle-aged man with active or convalescent COVID-19. The V and J genes are TRBV6-5 and TRBJ1-1, with D unclear. Sequenced sample: peripheral blood. The CDR3 here is CASSLKAPWNTEAFF. In nucleotides, the CDR3 is TGTGCCAGCAGTTTAAAAGCCCCTTGGAACACTGAAGCTTTCTTT.